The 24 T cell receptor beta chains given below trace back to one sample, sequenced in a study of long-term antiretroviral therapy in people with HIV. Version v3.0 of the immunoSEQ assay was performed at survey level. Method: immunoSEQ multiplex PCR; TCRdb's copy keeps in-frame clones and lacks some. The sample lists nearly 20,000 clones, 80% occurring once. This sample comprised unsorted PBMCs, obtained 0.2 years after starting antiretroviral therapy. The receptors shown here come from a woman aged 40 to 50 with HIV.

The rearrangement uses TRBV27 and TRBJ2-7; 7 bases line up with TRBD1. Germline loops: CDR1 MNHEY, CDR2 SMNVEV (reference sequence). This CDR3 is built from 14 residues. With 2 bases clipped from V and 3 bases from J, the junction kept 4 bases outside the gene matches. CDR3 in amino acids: CASSLGDRYYEQYF. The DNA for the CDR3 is TGTGCCAGCAGTTTAGGGGACAGATACTACGAGCAGTACTTC.

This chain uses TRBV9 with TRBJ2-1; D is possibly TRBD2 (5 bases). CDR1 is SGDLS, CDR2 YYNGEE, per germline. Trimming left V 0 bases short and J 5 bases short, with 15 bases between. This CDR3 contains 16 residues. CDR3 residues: CASSVAPDLIHNEQFF. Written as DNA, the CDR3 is TGTGCCAGCAGCGTAGCTCCGGACTTAATCCACAATGAGCAGTTCTTC. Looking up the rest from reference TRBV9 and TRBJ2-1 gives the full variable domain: DSGVTQTPKHLITATGQRVTLRCSPRSGDLSVYWYQQSLDQGLQFLIQYYNGEERAKGNILERFSAQQFPDLHSELNLSSLELGDSALYFCASSVAPDLIHNEQFFGPGTRLTVL.

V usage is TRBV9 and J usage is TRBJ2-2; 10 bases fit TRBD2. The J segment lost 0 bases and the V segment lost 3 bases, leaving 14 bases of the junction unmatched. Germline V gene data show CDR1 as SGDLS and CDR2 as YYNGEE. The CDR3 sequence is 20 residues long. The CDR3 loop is CASSASGLASAPPNTGELFF. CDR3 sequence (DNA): TGTGCCAGCAGCGCTTCGGGACTAGCGTCCGCCCCACCGAACACCGGGGAGCTGTTTTTT.

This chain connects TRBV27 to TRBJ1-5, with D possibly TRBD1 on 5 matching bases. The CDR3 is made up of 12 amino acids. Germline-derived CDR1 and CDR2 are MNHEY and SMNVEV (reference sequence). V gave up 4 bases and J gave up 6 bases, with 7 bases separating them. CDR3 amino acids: CASSSGFQPQHF. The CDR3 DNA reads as TGTGCCAGCAGTTCAGGGTTTCAGCCCCAGCATTTT.

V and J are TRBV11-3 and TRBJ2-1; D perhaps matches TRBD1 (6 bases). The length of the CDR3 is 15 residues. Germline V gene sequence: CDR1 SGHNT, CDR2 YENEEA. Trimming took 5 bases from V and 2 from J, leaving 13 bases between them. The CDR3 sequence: CASSATGNPYNEQFF. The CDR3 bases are TGTGCCAGCAGCGCTACAGGGAATCCCTACAATGAGCAGTTCTTC.

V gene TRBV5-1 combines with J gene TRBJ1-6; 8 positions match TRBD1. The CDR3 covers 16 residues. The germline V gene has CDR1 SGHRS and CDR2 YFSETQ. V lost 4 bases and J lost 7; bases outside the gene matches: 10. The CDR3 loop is CASSPSPTGVNSPLHF. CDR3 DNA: TGCGCCAGCAGCCCCTCCCCGACAGGGGTGAATTCACCCCTCCACTTT.

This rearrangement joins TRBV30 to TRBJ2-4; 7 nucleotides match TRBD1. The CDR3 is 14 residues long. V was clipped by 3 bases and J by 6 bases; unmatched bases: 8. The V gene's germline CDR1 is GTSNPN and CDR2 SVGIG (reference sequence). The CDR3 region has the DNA TGTGCCTGGAGGAGACAGGGTTCGCGAAACATTCAGTACTTC. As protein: CAWRRQGSRNIQYF. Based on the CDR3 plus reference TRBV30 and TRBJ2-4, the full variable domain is SQTIHQWPATLVQPVGSPLSLECTVEGTSNPNLYWYRQAAGRGLQLLFYSVGIGQISSEVPQNLSASRPQDRQFILSSKKLLLSDSGFYLCAWRRQGSRNIQYFGAGTRLSVL.

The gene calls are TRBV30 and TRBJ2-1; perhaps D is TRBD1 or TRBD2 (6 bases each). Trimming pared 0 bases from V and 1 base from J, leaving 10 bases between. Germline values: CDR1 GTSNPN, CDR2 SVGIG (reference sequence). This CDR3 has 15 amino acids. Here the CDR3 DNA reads TGTGCCTGGAGTGTAAGGGGGAGGTCCTACAATGAGCAGTTCTTC. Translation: CAWSVRGRSYNEQFF.

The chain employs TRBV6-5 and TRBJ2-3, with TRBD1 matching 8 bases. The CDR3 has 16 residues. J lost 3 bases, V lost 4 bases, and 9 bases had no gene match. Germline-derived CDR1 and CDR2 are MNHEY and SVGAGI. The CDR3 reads CASSSRTGRWTDTQYF. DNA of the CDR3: TGTGCCAGCAGTTCCCGGACAGGGAGGTGGACAGATACGCAGTATTTT.

CDR3 nucleotides: TGTGCCAGCAGTTCCCTACAGGGACAAGCTAACTATGGCTACACCTTC. Translating gives CASSSLQGQANYGYTF. The rearrangement links TRBV27 to TRBJ1-2, with D possibly being TRBD1 (6 bases). Germline V CDR1 and CDR2: MNHEY, SMNVEV (reference sequence). This CDR3 spans 16 amino acids. V was shortened by 4 bases and J by 0 bases, with 15 bases between the two germline ends.

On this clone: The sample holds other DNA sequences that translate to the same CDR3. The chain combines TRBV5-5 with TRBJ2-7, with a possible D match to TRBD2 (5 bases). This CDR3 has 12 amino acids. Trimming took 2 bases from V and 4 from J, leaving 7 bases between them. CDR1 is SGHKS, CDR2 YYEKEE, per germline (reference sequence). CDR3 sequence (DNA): TGTGCCAGCAGCTTCGGAGGTTACGAGCAGTACTTC. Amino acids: CASSFGGYEQYF.

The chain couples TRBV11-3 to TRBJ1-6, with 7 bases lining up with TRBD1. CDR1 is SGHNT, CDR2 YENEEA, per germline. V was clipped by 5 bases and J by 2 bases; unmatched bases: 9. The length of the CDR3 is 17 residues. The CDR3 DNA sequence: TGTGCCAGCAGCACCCGGACAGGAATCACCTATAATTCACCCCTCCACTTT. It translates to CASSTRTGITYNSPLHF.

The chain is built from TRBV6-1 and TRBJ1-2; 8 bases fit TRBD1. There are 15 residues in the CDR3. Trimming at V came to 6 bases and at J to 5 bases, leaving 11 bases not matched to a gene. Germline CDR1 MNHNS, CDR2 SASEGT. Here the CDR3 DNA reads TGTGCCAGCAGCTCGGACAGGGTCTCCCCTTATGGCTACACCTTC. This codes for CASSSDRVSPYGYTF.

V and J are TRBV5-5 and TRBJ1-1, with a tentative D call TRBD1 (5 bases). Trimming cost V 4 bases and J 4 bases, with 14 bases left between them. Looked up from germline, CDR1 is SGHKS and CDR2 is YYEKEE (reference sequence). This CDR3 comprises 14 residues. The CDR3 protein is CASSEPGMSTEAFF. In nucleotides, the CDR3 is TGTGCCAGCAGCGAACCAGGGATGTCCACTGAAGCTTTCTTT.

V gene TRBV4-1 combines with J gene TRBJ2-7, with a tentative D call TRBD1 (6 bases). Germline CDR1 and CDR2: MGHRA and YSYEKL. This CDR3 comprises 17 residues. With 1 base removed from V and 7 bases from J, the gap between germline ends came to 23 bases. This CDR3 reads CASSQGLFGFYQGEQYF. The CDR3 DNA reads TGCGCCAGCAGCCAAGGGTTGTTCGGTTTCTATCAGGGGGAGCAGTACTTC.

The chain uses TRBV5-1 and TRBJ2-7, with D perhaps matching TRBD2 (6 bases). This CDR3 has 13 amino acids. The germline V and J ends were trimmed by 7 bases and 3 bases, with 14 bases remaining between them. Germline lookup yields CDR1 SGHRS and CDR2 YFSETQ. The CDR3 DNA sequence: TGCGCCAGCCGTGGGACTGGAAACTACGAGCAGTACTTC. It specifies CASRGTGNYEQYF.

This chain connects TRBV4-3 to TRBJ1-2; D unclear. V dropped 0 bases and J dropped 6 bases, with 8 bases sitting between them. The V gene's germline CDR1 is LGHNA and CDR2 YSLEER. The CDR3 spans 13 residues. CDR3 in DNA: TGCGCCAGCAGCCAAGATTGGGGAGATGGCTACACCTTC. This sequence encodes CASSQDWGDGYTF.

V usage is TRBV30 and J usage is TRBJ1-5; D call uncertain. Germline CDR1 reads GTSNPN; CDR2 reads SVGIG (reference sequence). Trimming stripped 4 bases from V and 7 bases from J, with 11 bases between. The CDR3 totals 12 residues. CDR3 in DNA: TGTGCCTGGAACACTCTTGACCAGCCCCAGCATTTT. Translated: CAWNTLDQPQHF.

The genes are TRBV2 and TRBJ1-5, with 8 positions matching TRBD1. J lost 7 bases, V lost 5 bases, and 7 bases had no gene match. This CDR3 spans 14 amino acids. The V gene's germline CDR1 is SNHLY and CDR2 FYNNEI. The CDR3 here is CASSPGQVDQPQHF. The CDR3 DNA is TGTGCCAGCAGTCCGGGACAGGTCGACCAGCCCCAGCATTTT.

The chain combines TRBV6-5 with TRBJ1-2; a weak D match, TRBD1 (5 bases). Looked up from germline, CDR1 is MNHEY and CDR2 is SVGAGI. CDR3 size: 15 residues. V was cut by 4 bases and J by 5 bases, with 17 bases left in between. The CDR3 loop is CASSSPSREGYGYTF. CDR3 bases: TGTGCCAGCAGTTCCCCGTCCCGGGAGGGGTATGGCTACACCTTC.

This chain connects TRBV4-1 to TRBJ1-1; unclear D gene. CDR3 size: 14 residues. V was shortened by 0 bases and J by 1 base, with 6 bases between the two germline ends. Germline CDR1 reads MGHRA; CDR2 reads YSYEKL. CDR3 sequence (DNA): TGCGCCAGCAGCCAAGATTGGGGGAACACTGAAGCTTTCTTT. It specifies CASSQDWGNTEAFF.

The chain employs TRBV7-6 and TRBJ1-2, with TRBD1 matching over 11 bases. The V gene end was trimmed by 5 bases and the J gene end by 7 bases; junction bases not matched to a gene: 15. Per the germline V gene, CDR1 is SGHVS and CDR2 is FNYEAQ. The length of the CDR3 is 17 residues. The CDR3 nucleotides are TGTGCCAGCAGCCCGGGACAGGGGGATATCGGTGCTAGTGGCTACACCTTC. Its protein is CASSPGQGDIGASGYTF.

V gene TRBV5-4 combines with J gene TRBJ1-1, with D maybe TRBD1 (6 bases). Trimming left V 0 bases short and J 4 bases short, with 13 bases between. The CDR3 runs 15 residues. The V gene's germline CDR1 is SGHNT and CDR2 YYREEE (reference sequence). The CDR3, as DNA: TGTGCCAGCAGCTTGGTTGGGGGCGGAATCACTGAAGCTTTCTTT. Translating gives CASSLVGGGITEAFF. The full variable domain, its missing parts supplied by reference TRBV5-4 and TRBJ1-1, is ETGVTQSPTHLIKTRGQQVTLRCSSQSGHNTVSWYQQALGQGPQFIFQYYREEENGRGNFPPRFSGLQFPNYSSELNVNALELDDSALYLCASSLVGGGITEAFFGQGTRLTVV.

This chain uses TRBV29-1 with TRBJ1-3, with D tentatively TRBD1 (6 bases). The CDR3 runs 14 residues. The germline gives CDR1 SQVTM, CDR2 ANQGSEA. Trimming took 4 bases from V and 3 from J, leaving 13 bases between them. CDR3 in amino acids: CSVVPRDIGNTIYF. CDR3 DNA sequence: TGCAGCGTTGTGCCCCGGGACATTGGAAACACCATATATTTT.